This T cell receptor beta chain was sequenced during a study of shared clonotypes between healthy human individuals. Study-wide results and caveats: Owing to a small donor count, the genetic and exposure-history diversity represented was limited. Naive subsets typically showed greater estimated richness than memory subsets.

Sequenced by immunoSEQ multiplex PCR; TCRdb stores in-frame clones only, minus some. The data hold 2,500,000 or so clones, with around 94% observed a single time. On this clone: No antigen is known for it. This sample includes further DNA sequences coding for the same CDR3.

The germline V gene encodes CDR1 SGHDT and CDR2 YYEEEE. The V gene end was trimmed by 4 bases and the J gene end by 0 bases; junction bases not matched to a gene: 6. This CDR3 has 15 amino acids. Donors comprised healthy HIV-negative adults lacking recent acute infections or vaccinations. The rearrangement links TRBV5-6 to TRBJ2-5, with 7 bases lining up with TRBD1. Sequenced input: naive CD4+ T cells sorted from blood. The subset is: CD45RA+ positively selected. This TCR came from a man aged 18 to 30 in good health. In DNA form, the CDR3 reads TGTGCCAGCAGCCCTTTAGACAGGGACCAAGAGACCCAGTACTTC. Amino acids: CASSPLDRDQETQYF.